One sample yielded the 8 T cell receptor beta chains listed below, sequenced in a study of cytomegalovirus exposure and HLA in healthy donors (dated 2017 in TCRdb). The receptor library was made with the immunoSEQ multiplex PCR assay. For the multiplex PCR, a mixture combining 60 forward primers for TCR Vbeta segments and 13 reverse primers for TCR Jbeta segments was used. Held by TCRdb, this immuneACCESS table contains in-frame sequences only and omits some clones. Under half of the omission traces to an unresolved V gene where checked; the cause of the rest is unknown. This sample gives roughly 250,000 clones in total; 80% of them show up just once. Of the sample, about 0.3% falls within the top ten clones. The specimen was PBMCs. These receptors originate from a girl aged 2-10 years in good health and CMV-seronegative.

The gene calls are TRBV29-1 and TRBJ2-5; D may be TRBD2 (5 bases). The last part of the DNA fits TRBJ2-7 better; the J call may be wrong. CDR1 and CDR2 from the germline V gene are SQVTM and ANQGSEA. This CDR3 contains 13 residues. CDR3 sequence reads: CSVEGSSTYEQYF. CDR3 nucleotides: TGCAGCGTCGAGGGATCCTCAACCTACGAGCAGTACTTC.

CDR3 DNA: TGTGCCAGCAGCGTAGCGAGAAGCGCTGAAGCTTTCTTT. It yields the protein CASSVARSAEAFF. The chain couples TRBV9 to TRBJ1-1, with unresolved D. V was trimmed by 0 bases and J by 6 bases, leaving 9 bases between them. There are 13 residues in the CDR3. Germline values: CDR1 SGDLS, CDR2 YYNGEE. Full variable domain (remainder filled in from reference TRBV9 and TRBJ1-1): DSGVTQTPKHLITATGQRVTLRCSPRSGDLSVYWYQQSLDQGLQFLIQYYNGEERAKGNILERFSAQQFPDLHSELNLSSLELGDSALYFCASSVARSAEAFFGQGTRLTVV.

This rearrangement joins TRBV7-9 to TRBJ2-5; 11 bases are a match to TRBD2. V was pared by 3 bases and J by 4 bases, with 7 bases of the junction left unmatched. CDR1 SEHNR and CDR2 FQNEAQ come from the germline V gene (reference sequence). The CDR3 sequence is 16 residues long. This chain's CDR3 is CASSFTLAGGGETQYF. Written as DNA, the CDR3 is TGTGCCAGCAGCTTTACCCTAGCGGGAGGAGGAGAGACCCAGTACTTC. The full variable domain, rest sourced from reference TRBV7-9 and TRBJ2-5, is DTGVSQNPRHKITKRGQNVTFRCDPISEHNRLYWYRQTLGQGPEFLTYFQNEAQLEKSRLLSDRFSAERPKGSFSTLEIQRTEQGDSAMYLCASSFTLAGGGETQYFGPGTRLLVL.

The rearrangement uses TRBV6-6 and TRBJ1-5; the D is unclear. The CDR3 loop spans 14 amino acids. V dropped 2 bases and J dropped 2 bases, with 7 bases sitting between them. Germline V gives CDR1 MNHNY, CDR2 SVGAGI (reference sequence). CDR3 DNA sequence: TGTGCCAGCAGTTACCTGCAGGGCAATCAGCCCCAGCATTTT. Its translation: CASSYLQGNQPQHF.

The V and J genes are TRBV9 and TRBJ1-2; 7 nucleotides match TRBD1. Germline V gene lookup returns CDR1 SGDLS and CDR2 YYNGEE. The CDR3 has 14 residues. The V segment lost 4 bases and the J segment 2 bases; nucleotides outside the gene matches: 5. CDR3 region: CASSPGTANYGYTF. CDR3 coding DNA: TGTGCCAGCAGCCCAGGGACAGCCAACTATGGCTACACCTTC.

V usage is TRBV6-5 and J usage is TRBJ1-2; the D gene is possibly TRBD1 (6 bases). Germline loops: CDR1 MNHEY, CDR2 SVGAGI. The CDR3 loop spans 15 amino acids. Trimming pared 6 bases from V and 3 bases from J, leaving 17 bases between. CDR3 sequence reads: CASSLTGGRDYGYTF. The DNA of the CDR3 is TGTGCCAGCAGCCTCACGGGGGGCCGAGACTATGGCTACACCTTC.

This clone came up a few times. The V and J genes are TRBV4-2 and TRBJ2-1; 7 nucleotides agree with TRBD2. The V gene's germline CDR1 is LGHNA and CDR2 YNFKEQ. V gave up 0 bases and J gave up 5 bases; unmatched junction bases: 4. This CDR3 has 15 residues. The CDR3 reads CASSQDSLADNEQFF. The CDR3 coding sequence is TGTGCCAGCAGCCAAGATTCCCTAGCGGACAATGAGCAGTTCTTC.

This clone was detected once. V is TRBV5-1 and J is TRBJ1-3; D remains unclear. Germline V lookup: CDR1 SGHRS, CDR2 YFSETQ. The germline V and J ends were trimmed by 0 bases and 3 bases, with 7 bases remaining between them. This CDR3 is 14 amino acids long. CDR3 nucleotide sequence: TGCGCCAGCAGCTTGGCGAGCGGTGGAAACACCATATATTTT. This gives the protein CASSLASGGNTIYF.